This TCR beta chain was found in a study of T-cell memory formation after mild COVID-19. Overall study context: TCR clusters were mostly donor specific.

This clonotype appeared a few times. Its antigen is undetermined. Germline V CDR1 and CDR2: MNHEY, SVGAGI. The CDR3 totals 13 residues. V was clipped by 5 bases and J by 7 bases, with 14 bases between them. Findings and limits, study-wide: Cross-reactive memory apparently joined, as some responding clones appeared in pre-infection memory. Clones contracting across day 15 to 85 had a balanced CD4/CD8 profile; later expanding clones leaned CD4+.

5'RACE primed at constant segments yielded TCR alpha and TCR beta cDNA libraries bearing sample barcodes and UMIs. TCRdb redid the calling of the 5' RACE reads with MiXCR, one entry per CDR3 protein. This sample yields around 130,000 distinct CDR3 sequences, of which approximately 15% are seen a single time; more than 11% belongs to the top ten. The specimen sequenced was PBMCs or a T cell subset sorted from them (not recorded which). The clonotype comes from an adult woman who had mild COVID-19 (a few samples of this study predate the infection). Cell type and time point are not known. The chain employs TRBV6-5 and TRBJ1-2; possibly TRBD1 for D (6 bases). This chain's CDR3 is CASSTRGLSGYTF. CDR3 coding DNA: TGTGCCAGCAGTACACGGGGGCTTAGTGGCTACACCTTC.